This T cell receptor (beta chain) comes out of a study of CD8 T cells in Susac syndrome. Sequencing of TCR beta was performed on blood CD8+ T cells and on blood CD4+ T cells. The patients who served as multiple sclerosis controls were treatment-naive and had stable or active relapsing-remitting disease that fulfilled the revised McDonald criteria. Reverse transcription of 0.5 to 1 ug RNA was performed with random hexamers. Amplification of the TCR beta CDR3 was carried out by immunoSEQ multiplex PCR, which spanned a total of 54 Vbeta and 13 Jbeta segments. Each CDR3 protein gets one entry after TCRdb re-called the immunoSEQ multiplex PCR reads with MiXCR. The sample lists fewer than 350,000 distinct CDR3 sequences; about 90% were seen once. The germline gives CDR1 LNHDA, CDR2 SQIVND (reference sequence). There are 16 residues in the CDR3. V shed 3 bases and J shed 1 base, with 13 bases lying between them.

Sequencing used CD4+ T cells from PBMCs. This sequence was found in a human donor with multiple sclerosis. The chain carries TRBV19 and TRBJ2-1; no definite D call. This CDR3 is CASSMGLTASYNEQFF. The CDR3 DNA is TGTGCCAGTAGTATGGGGTTAACCGCATCCTACAATGAGCAGTTCTTC.